Listed here are 22 T cell receptor beta chains from one sample, sequenced in a study of CD8 T cells in Susac syndrome. The RNA, roughly 0.5 to 1 ug, was put through reverse transcription using random hexamers. TCRdb re-called the immunoSEQ multiplex PCR reads through MiXCR, storing one row per CDR3 protein. The sample lists about 240,000 distinct CDR3 sequences, about 96% occurring once. Material for sequencing was CD4+ T cells from PBMCs. These receptors were obtained from a human donor with Susac syndrome.

V is TRBV19 and J is TRBJ1-2; D may be TRBD1 (5 bases). Germline V CDR1 and CDR2: LNHDA, SQIVND (reference sequence). This CDR3 region has 15 residues. The V gene lost 2 bases and the J gene lost 6 bases, with 16 bases spanning the gap. The CDR3 spells CASSIQLSGADGYTF. CDR3 nucleotides: TGTGCCAGTAGTATACAACTTTCCGGGGCTGATGGCTACACCTTC.

The chain is built from TRBV25-1 and TRBJ2-1; perhaps TRBD2 as D (9 bases). This CDR3 spans 18 amino acids. The V end was cut by 7 bases, the J end by 4 bases, with 26 bases between. Germline CDR1 and CDR2: MGHDK and SYGVNS. The CDR3 region is CASNGRTGTSSPYNEQFF. For the CDR3, the DNA is TGTGCCAGCAATGGACGGACAGGGACTAGCTCCCCTTACAATGAGCAGTTCTTC.

The J gene is TRBJ2-1, the V gene TRBV20-1; 10 bases match TRBD1. The CDR3 is 14 residues long. V shed 2 bases and J 8 bases; nucleotides not matched to a gene: 6. Germline CDR1 reads DFQATT; CDR2 reads SNEGSKA (reference sequence). CDR3 coding DNA: TGCAGTGCTAGATATGACAGGGGGCGGTATGAGCAGTTCTTC. As protein: CSARYDRGRYEQFF.

The chain employs TRBV20-1 and TRBJ1-2; possibly TRBD1 for D (5 bases). V shed 6 bases and J shed 8 bases, with 16 bases lying between them. The CDR3 spans 12 residues. The germline CDR1 and CDR2 sequences are DFQATT and SNEGSKA (reference sequence). The CDR3 DNA reads as TGCAGTGCCGAAGGGGACTCAGCCGGCTACACCTTC. Its translation: CSAEGDSAGYTF.

The chain employs TRBV20-1 and TRBJ2-7, with D perhaps matching TRBD2 (6 bases). The CDR3 spans 14 residues. The V and J ends lost 1 base and 0 bases respectively, with 10 bases between them. From germline, CDR1 is DFQATT and CDR2 SNEGSKA (reference sequence). CDR3 DNA sequence: TGCAGTGCTAGAGGGGTGACTAGCTCCTACGAGCAGTACTTC. It translates to CSARGVTSSYEQYF.

The rearrangement uses TRBV30 and TRBJ1-2; D is unclear. The CDR3 is made up of 13 amino acids. V was shortened by 0 bases and J by 4 bases, with 9 bases between the two germline ends. Per the germline V gene, CDR1 is GTSNPN and CDR2 is SVGIG (reference sequence). DNA of the CDR3: TGTGCCTGGAGTGTGAGGGCCCTCTATGGCTACACCTTC. It encodes CAWSVRALYGYTF.

The J gene is TRBJ1-4, the V gene TRBV29-1; 7 bases are shared with TRBD1. The trim removed 4 bases at V and 7 bases at J, leaving 12 bases unmatched. The CDR3 totals 15 residues. Germline CDR1 reads SQVTM; CDR2 reads ANQGSEA. Here the CDR3 reads CSVAPRGQKSEKLFF. In nucleotides, the CDR3 is TGCAGCGTTGCCCCACGGGGACAGAAGTCTGAAAAACTGTTTTTT.

The chain joins TRBV5-1 to TRBJ1-4; a weak D match, TRBD1 (5 bases). Per the germline V gene, CDR1 is SGHRS and CDR2 is YFSETQ. The V gene lost 1 base and the J gene lost 7 bases, with 11 bases spanning the gap. The length of the CDR3 is 14 residues. This CDR3 reads CASSLIRGGEKLFF. The DNA for the CDR3 is TGCGCCAGCAGCTTGATCCGGGGCGGTGAAAAACTGTTTTTT.

The chain combines TRBV5-1 with TRBJ1-1, with a tentative D call TRBD1 (5 bases). Germline assignment: CDR1 SGHRS and CDR2 YFSETQ. CDR3 length equals 16 residues. The V and J ends lost 1 base and 3 bases respectively, with 16 bases between them. Here the CDR3 reads CASSLTVERGDTEAFF. The DNA of the CDR3 is TGCGCCAGCAGCTTGACTGTCGAGAGGGGTGACACTGAAGCTTTCTTT.

This chain links TRBV19 with TRBJ1-5, with TRBD1 matching 7 bases. From germline, CDR1 is LNHDA and CDR2 SQIVND (reference sequence). This CDR3 has 15 amino acids. The ends lost 6 bases at V and 2 bases at J; junction bases unmatched: 7. The CDR3: CASRSQGRRNQPQHF. CDR3 nucleotide sequence: TGTGCCAGTAGATCACAGGGGCGACGCAATCAGCCCCAGCATTTT.

The J gene is TRBJ2-1, the V gene TRBV24-1; no clear D. The V and J ends lost 2 bases and 9 bases respectively, with 10 bases between them. The CDR3 consists of 13 residues. CDR1 and CDR2 (germline): KGHDR, SFDVKD. The CDR3 nucleotides are TGTGCCACCAGTGATTCCTTACTCCCTGAGCAGTTCTTC. Its translation is CATSDSLLPEQFF.

V and J are TRBV18 and TRBJ2-2; D is possibly TRBD1 or TRBD2 (5 bases each). V was cut by 0 bases and J by 4 bases, with 9 bases left in between. Germline V gene sequence: CDR1 KGHSH, CDR2 LQKENI. The CDR3 is 15 amino acids. Here the CDR3 reads CASSPPKGSTGELFF. For the CDR3, the DNA is TGTGCCAGCTCACCACCGAAGGGGAGCACCGGGGAGCTGTTTTTT.

V is TRBV10-3 and J is TRBJ2-7; perhaps TRBD2 as D (6 bases). The V end lost 3 bases, the J end lost 2 bases, and 14 bases lay between the germline ends. This CDR3 is built from 15 residues. Germline CDR1 reads ENHRY; CDR2 reads SYGVKD. The CDR3: CAISETAGIAYEQYF. DNA of the CDR3: TGTGCCATCAGTGAAACCGCGGGGATAGCCTACGAGCAGTACTTC.

CDR3 nucleotides: TGCAGCGTTGAACTTCAGGGGGCGCGGTTGGACGAGCAGTACTTC. Protein product: CSVELQGARLDEQYF. The rearrangement links TRBV29-1 to TRBJ2-7; 8 positions match TRBD1. CDR3 length equals 15 residues. The V gene's germline CDR1 is SQVTM and CDR2 ANQGSEA. The ends lost 2 bases at V and 5 bases at J; junction bases unmatched: 11.

J is TRBJ2-7 and V is TRBV11-2; a weak D match, TRBD1 (6 bases). Germline V CDR1 and CDR2: SGHAT, FQNNGV. The CDR3 is 15 residues long. V shed 5 bases and J shed 9 bases, with 23 bases lying between them. CDR3 sequence reads: CASSAGAGVDGGQYF. The CDR3 coding sequence is TGTGCCAGCAGCGCCGGGGCAGGGGTAGATGGCGGGCAGTACTTC.

The chain uses TRBV7-8 and TRBJ2-5, with no clear D. The CDR3 extends over 15 amino acids. V dropped 0 bases and J dropped 2 bases, with 10 bases sitting between them. Germline CDR1 and CDR2: SGHVS and FQNEAQ. In nucleotides, the CDR3 is TGTGCCAGCAGCTTAGCGGCAAAACGGCAAGAGACCCAGTACTTC. It yields the protein CASSLAAKRQETQYF.

V and J are TRBV3-1 and TRBJ2-5; D remains unclear. Per germline, CDR1 LGHDT and CDR2 YNNKEL (reference sequence). The CDR3 has 12 residues. V lost 3 bases to trimming and J lost 5 bases, with 7 bases between them. The CDR3 spells CASSQAEETQYF. In DNA form, the CDR3 reads TGTGCCAGCAGCCAGGCGGAGGAGACCCAGTACTTC.

This clonotype was recorded a few times. The V call is TRBV28, the J call TRBJ1-2, with 11 bases matching TRBD1. Germline assignment: CDR1 MDHEN and CDR2 SYDVKM. CDR3 size: 14 residues. V dropped 4 bases and J dropped 8; count of bases not matched to a gene: 6. CDR3 in DNA: TGTGCCAGCAGTTCCGGACAGGGGGCGGGAGGCTACACCTTC. This sequence encodes CASSSGQGAGGYTF.

The V gene is TRBV2, the J gene TRBJ2-7; D might be TRBD1 or TRBD2, each matching 5 bases. This CDR3 spans 13 amino acids. Germline-derived CDR1 and CDR2 are SNHLY and FYNNEI. Trimming cost V 7 bases and J 1 base, with 11 bases left between them. The chain's CDR3 is CASMGTVSYEQYF. The CDR3 DNA follows: TGTGCCAGCATGGGGACGGTGTCCTACGAGCAGTACTTC.

This clonotype was seen a single time. The chain recombines TRBV29-1 with TRBJ1-5; no clear D. Germline lookup yields CDR1 SQVTM and CDR2 ANQGSEA. Trimming cost V 4 bases and J 6 bases, with 13 bases left between them. The CDR3 totals 13 residues. The CDR3 DNA sequence: TGCAGCGTTGGTTACGTAATTGGTCAGCCCCAGCATTTT. Its protein is CSVGYVIGQPQHF.

This chain uses TRBV14 with TRBJ1-2; a weak D match, TRBD1 (5 bases). V lost 0 bases and J 5 bases, leaving 25 bases between the germline ends. This CDR3 is 19 amino acids long. Germline CDR1 reads SGHDN; CDR2 reads FVKESK. The DNA for the CDR3 is TGTGCCAGCAGCCAAGATGGGTGGTTTAAGGGACTATGGACTTATGGCTACACCTTC. This codes for CASSQDGWFKGLWTYGYTF. Supplemented by reference TRBV14 and TRBJ1-2, the full variable domain reads EAGVTQFPSHSVIEKGQTVTLRCDPISGHDNLYWYRRVMGKEIKFLLHFVKESKQDESGMPNNRFLAERTGGTYSTLKVQPAELEDSGVYFCASSQDGWFKGLWTYGYTFGSGTRLTVV.

This chain joins TRBV29-1 and TRBJ1-1, with D perhaps matching TRBD1 (6 bases). Germline CDR1 reads SQVTM; CDR2 reads ANQGSEA. Trimming took off 4 bases at V and 0 bases at J, with 9 bases between the two ends. This CDR3 comprises 13 residues. Here the CDR3 reads CSVARTVNTEAFF. The CDR3 region has the DNA TGCAGCGTTGCCCGGACAGTGAACACTGAAGCTTTCTTT.